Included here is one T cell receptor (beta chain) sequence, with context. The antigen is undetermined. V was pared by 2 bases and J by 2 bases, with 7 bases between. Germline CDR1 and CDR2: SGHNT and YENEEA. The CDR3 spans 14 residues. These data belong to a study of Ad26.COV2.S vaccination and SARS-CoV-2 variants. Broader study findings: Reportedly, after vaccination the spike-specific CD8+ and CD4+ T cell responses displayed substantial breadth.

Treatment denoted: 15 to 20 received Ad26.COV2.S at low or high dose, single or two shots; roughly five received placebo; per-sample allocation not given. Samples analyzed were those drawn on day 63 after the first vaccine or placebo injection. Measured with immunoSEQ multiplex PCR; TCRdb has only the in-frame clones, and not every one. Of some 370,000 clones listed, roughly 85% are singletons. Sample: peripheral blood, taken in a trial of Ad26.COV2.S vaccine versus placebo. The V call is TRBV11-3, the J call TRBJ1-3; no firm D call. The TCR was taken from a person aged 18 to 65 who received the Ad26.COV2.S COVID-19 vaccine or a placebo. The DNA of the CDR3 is TGTGCCAGCAGCTTAATACGGGCTGGAAACACCATATATTTT. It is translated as CASSLIRAGNTIYF.